The text below deals with one T cell receptor (beta chain). Original processing methods: Researchers report that nucleated cell counts were estimated from reference gene primer amplification. The data were produced by immunoSEQ multiplex PCR, yet TCRdb's version contains in-frame clones alone and is incomplete. That table gives V, J and clone size, and the DNA gave D and trimming. This table holds about 270,000 clones, more than 75% found once. The sample comes from a study of blood T cell repertoires in COVID-19. The wider study: Samples came from the United States, Italy and Spain, spanning acute and convalescent COVID-19. The analysed material was cDNA or gDNA that came from T cells, B-cell-depleted T cells, or PBMCs.

The germline V gene has CDR1 SQVTM and CDR2 ANQGSEA. V was trimmed by 7 bases and J by 2 bases, leaving 17 bases between them. This CDR3 region has 15 residues. The sequenced sample consisted of peripheral blood. This chain uses TRBV29-1 with TRBJ2-2; D is unclear. This TCR derives from a man in his forties with active or convalescent COVID-19. The CDR3 sequence is CSGLRGPGNTGELFF. The CDR3 DNA sequence: TGCAGCGGACTTAGAGGTCCGGGTAACACCGGGGAGCTGTTTTTT.